This T cell receptor (beta chain) was found in a study of regulatory T cells in long-lasting Graves disease. The study, taken as a whole, reports: Reduced TCR diversity was observed in persistent Graves' patients versus newly diagnosed patients.

At least ten counts were recorded for this clonotype. The antigen remains undetermined. Both iRepertoire HTBI primers and Arm-PCR of CDR3 regions were used to build the TCR beta libraries. TCRdb analysed the multiplex PCR reads with MiXCR anew, one entry per CDR3 protein. The table shows 360,000 or so distinct CDR3 sequences, with 12% occurring only once. Regarding time point: newly diagnosed GD, antithyroid drugs for less than 3 months. The TCR library was made from RNA that had been extracted from PBMCs in TRIzol. Graves' disease diagnosis used American Thyroid Association guidelines. Looked up from germline, CDR1 is SQVTM and CDR2 is ANQGSEA. Trimming at V came to 7 bases and at J to 4 bases, leaving 7 bases not matched to a gene. CDR3 length equals 13 residues. These data were likewise used in another study, on T cells in Graves' hyperthyroidism and ophthalmopathy. That investigation notes: Blood also carried most thyroid clonotypes expanded above 0.001. The model predicted ophthalmopathy a median roughly 6.5 months before onset.

Sequencing used peripheral blood mononuclear cells (PBMCs), obtained at new diagnosis, from a patient treated with antithyroid drugs. The chain uses TRBV29-1 and TRBJ2-7, with 10 positions matching TRBD2. This TCR derives from a woman between 18 and 29 years old with Graves disease. The CDR3 sequence: CSGGSGRGYEQYF. For the CDR3, the DNA is TGCAGCGGGGGCAGCGGGAGGGGATACGAGCAGTACTTC.